What follows are 23 T cell receptor beta chains derived from one specimen sequenced in a study of technical replicates of blood from a few donors. The protocol was immunoSEQ multiplex PCR, while the TCRdb copy is restricted to in-frame clones and leaves out a portion. Of about 74,000 clones listed, 95% are singletons. Source material: T cells isolated from PBMCs. These receptors came from a human donor in good health.

The rearrangement uses TRBV5-4 and TRBJ1-2, with 7 bases lining up with TRBD1. V lost 6 bases and J lost 5; bases outside the gene matches: 19. Germline V lookup: CDR1 SGHNT, CDR2 YYREEE (reference sequence). This CDR3 contains 17 residues. Here the CDR3 DNA reads TGTGCCAGCACCGAGAAGGGGGCTTCTCTTAGCCGATATGGCTACACCTTC. It yields the protein CASTEKGASLSRYGYTF. Full variable domain (remainder filled in from reference TRBV5-4 and TRBJ1-2): ETGVTQSPTHLIKTRGQQVTLRCSSQSGHNTVSWYQQALGQGPQFIFQYYREEENGRGNFPPRFSGLQFPNYSSELNVNALELDDSALYLCASTEKGASLSRYGYTFGSGTRLTVV.

This CDR3 reads CASSSLAAMNTDTQYF. CDR3 nucleotides: TGTGCCAGCAGTTCCCTAGCGGCCATGAACACAGATACGCAGTATTTT. The gene calls are TRBV6-5 and TRBJ2-3; 7 nucleotides line up with TRBD2. After removal of 4 bases from V and 2 bases from J, the junction contained 9 bases not matched to a gene. CDR1 MNHEY and CDR2 SVGAGI come from the germline V gene. The CDR3 runs to 16 residues.

The chain employs TRBV28 and TRBJ1-2; tentatively, D is TRBD1 (6 bases). CDR3 length: 14 amino acids. CDR1 is MDHEN, CDR2 SYDVKM, per germline. Trimming removed 5 bases from V and 2 bases from J, with 12 bases in between. The CDR3 region is CASSAPGQNYGYTF. CDR3 in DNA: TGTGCCAGCAGTGCCCCCGGACAGAACTATGGCTACACCTTC.

The chain employs TRBV11-2 and TRBJ2-7; D remains ambiguous. V was clipped by 0 bases and J by 5 bases, with 14 bases between them. Germline loops: CDR1 SGHAT, CDR2 FQNNGV. The CDR3 is 15 residues long. The CDR3 DNA is TGTGCCAGCAGCTTAGATCCCCCACAAGTCAACGAGCAGTACTTC. It is translated as CASSLDPPQVNEQYF.

The gene calls are TRBV27 and TRBJ1-2; weak D call: TRBD1 (6 bases). Trimming took 5 bases from V and 4 from J, leaving 11 bases between them. The CDR3 is 13 residues long. The germline V gene has CDR1 MNHEY and CDR2 SMNVEV (reference sequence). CDR3 region: CASSLQGPYGYTF. In DNA, the CDR3 is TGTGCCAGCAGTCTACAGGGCCCCTATGGCTACACCTTC.

The chain uses TRBV9 and TRBJ1-6; TRBD1 might be the D (6 bases). The CDR3 spans 17 residues. Looked up from germline, CDR1 is SGDLS and CDR2 is YYNGEE. Trimming cost V 2 bases and J 6 bases, with 18 bases left between them. CDR3 sequence reads: CASSVYMDTGSNSPLHF. DNA of the CDR3: TGTGCCAGCAGCGTCTATATGGATACAGGGAGTAATTCACCCCTCCACTTT.

This chain joins TRBV7-3 and TRBJ2-3; 12 bases are shared with TRBD2. CDR3 length equals 18 residues. V lost 4 bases to trimming and J lost 4 bases; unmatched junction nucleotides: 12. Germline lookup yields CDR1 SGHTA and CDR2 FQGTGA. CDR3 DNA: TGTGCCAGCAGCTCCAGGACTCCAGGACTAGCGGGGCCAGATACGCAGTATTTT. Residues: CASSSRTPGLAGPDTQYF.

The V gene is TRBV29-1, the J gene TRBJ2-3, with 9 bases matching TRBD2. CDR3 length: 13 amino acids. With V trimmed by 6 bases and J by 0 bases, 1 base remained unmatched. Germline assignment: CDR1 SQVTM and CDR2 ANQGSEA. CDR3 DNA sequence: TGCAGCGTAACTAGCGGGAGCACAGATACGCAGTATTTT. Its protein is CSVTSGSTDTQYF.

The J gene is TRBJ1-2, the V gene TRBV30; no clear D gene. Germline V CDR1 and CDR2: GTSNPN, SVGIG (reference sequence). CDR3 length equals 11 residues. V lost 4 bases and J lost 0, with 3 bases in between. Here the CDR3 reads CAWTANYGYTF. The CDR3, as DNA: TGTGCCTGGACAGCTAACTATGGCTACACCTTC. The variable domain in full, with the rest retrieved from reference TRBV30 and TRBJ1-2, is SQTIHQWPATLVQPVGSPLSLECTVEGTSNPNLYWYRQAAGRGLQLLFYSVGIGQISSEVPQNLSASRPQDRQFILSSKKLLLSDSGFYLCAWTANYGYTFGSGTRLTVV.

V gene TRBV30 combines with J gene TRBJ1-1, with D unresolved. Germline V gene sequence: CDR1 GTSNPN, CDR2 SVGIG (reference sequence). V shed 3 bases and J shed 5 bases, with 16 bases lying between them. This CDR3 spans 14 amino acids. The CDR3 region is CAWRFPRVWTEAFF. CDR3 in DNA: TGTGCCTGGAGGTTCCCACGGGTTTGGACTGAAGCTTTCTTT. The full variable domain, in which reference TRBV30 and TRBJ1-1 provide the parts outside the CDR3, is SQTIHQWPATLVQPVGSPLSLECTVEGTSNPNLYWYRQAAGRGLQLLFYSVGIGQISSEVPQNLSASRPQDRQFILSSKKLLLSDSGFYLCAWRFPRVWTEAFFGQGTRLTVV.

This sequence joins TRBV7-3 and TRBJ2-2; a possible D gene is TRBD1 (6 bases). Germline-derived CDR1 and CDR2 are SGHTA and FQGTGA. With 5 bases removed from V and 2 bases from J, the gap between germline ends came to 12 bases. The length of the CDR3 is 15 residues. The chain's CDR3 is CASSPQGSNTGELFF. In DNA form, the CDR3 reads TGTGCCAGCAGCCCCCAGGGGTCCAACACCGGGGAGCTGTTTTTT. Using reference TRBV7-3 and TRBJ2-2 for the parts outside the CDR3, the full variable domain is GAGVSQTPSNKVTEKGKYVELRCDPISGHTALYWYRQSLGQGPEFLIYFQGTGAADDSGLPNDRFFAVRPEGSVSTLKIQRTERGDSAVYLCASSPQGSNTGELFFGEGSRLTVL.

The CDR3 DNA follows: TGCGCCAGCAACGGACAGGGGGCTTCCAATGAGCAGTTCTTC. It yields the protein CASNGQGASNEQFF. This chain connects TRBV10-1 to TRBJ2-1; 11 bases match TRBD1. The CDR3 is 14 amino acids. Germline trimming cut 7 bases from V and 6 bases from J; bases unmatched to any gene: 5. In germline, CDR1 is WNHNN, CDR2 SYGVQD (reference sequence).

V is TRBV7-6 and J is TRBJ1-5; D unresolved. Germline lookup yields CDR1 SGHVS and CDR2 FNYEAQ. This CDR3 spans 13 amino acids. Trimming took 6 bases from V and 0 from J, leaving 6 bases between them. The CDR3 reads CASRADSNQPQHF. CDR3 DNA: TGTGCCAGCAGGGCCGATAGCAATCAGCCCCAGCATTTT.

The chain is built from TRBV10-2 and TRBJ2-7; 8 nucleotides match TRBD2. With V trimmed by 3 bases and J by 5 bases, 9 bases remained unmatched. Germline CDR1 is WSHSY and CDR2 is SAAADI. CDR3 length: 15 amino acids. The CDR3 loop reads CASSDPSGLSDEQYF. The DNA of the CDR3 is TGCGCCAGCAGTGACCCTAGCGGGCTGTCCGACGAGCAGTACTTC.

This chain uses TRBV6-6 with TRBJ1-2, with a tentative D call TRBD1 (6 bases). V was pared by 0 bases and J by 8 bases, with 16 bases between. Germline V gene lookup returns CDR1 MNHNY and CDR2 SVGAGI (reference sequence). CDR3 length: 15 residues. In nucleotides, the CDR3 is TGTGCCAGCAGTTACTCGAGGGGGTCCTCAGGGGGCTACACCTTC. It translates to CASSYSRGSSGGYTF.

The chain employs TRBV4-1 and TRBJ1-4; D gene ambiguous. The CDR3 runs 16 residues. V shed 5 bases and J shed 3 bases, with 16 bases lying between them. CDR1 and CDR2 (germline): MGHRA, YSYEKL. The CDR3 DNA is TGCGCCAGCAGCGCAGGTAGGGAGGTAGCTAATGAAAAACTGTTTTTT. Its protein product is CASSAGREVANEKLFF.

In DNA, the CDR3 is TGCGCCAGCAGCCGGACAGGGTTGGACAATGAGCAGTTCTTC. Its protein is CASSRTGLDNEQFF. The chain is built from TRBV5-1 and TRBJ2-1; the match to TRBD1 covers 8 bases. V lost 4 bases and J lost 5; bases outside the gene matches: 5. CDR3 length equals 14 residues. Germline V gives CDR1 SGHRS, CDR2 YFSETQ.

The V and J genes are TRBV11-2 and TRBJ2-7; 8 bases fit TRBD1. CDR3 length equals 13 residues. The germline gives CDR1 SGHAT, CDR2 FQNNGV. J was trimmed by 5 bases and V by 3 bases; bases with no gene match: 3. As DNA, the CDR3 is TGTGCCAGCAGCTTGCCGGACAGGGACGAGCAGTACTTC. Residues: CASSLPDRDEQYF.

This chain joins TRBV6-5 and TRBJ1-4; D remains unclear. This CDR3 comprises 14 residues. CDR1 is MNHEY and CDR2 is SVGAGI in the germline V gene. Trimming took off 4 bases at V and 5 bases at J, with 11 bases between the two ends. This CDR3 is CASSLRETNEKLFF. For the CDR3, the DNA is TGTGCCAGCAGTTTGAGGGAAACAAATGAAAAACTGTTTTTT.

J is TRBJ1-2 and V is TRBV14; D is unclear. Per the germline V gene, CDR1 is SGHDN and CDR2 is FVKESK. The germline V and J ends were trimmed by 0 bases and 2 bases, with 10 bases remaining between them. The CDR3 runs to 15 residues. The chain's CDR3 is CASSQDIQTNYGYTF. CDR3 in DNA: TGTGCCAGCAGCCAAGATATCCAAACAAACTATGGCTACACCTTC.

The chain links TRBV29-1 to TRBJ2-1, with a tentative D call TRBD2 (6 bases). The CDR3 spans 13 residues. Germline V lookup: CDR1 SQVTM, CDR2 ANQGSEA. The V end lost 7 bases, the J end lost 8 bases, and 18 bases lay between the germline ends. CDR3: CSAHGTLLDEQFF. The CDR3 region has the DNA TGCAGCGCACACGGGACTCTCCTAGATGAGCAGTTCTTC.

The chain is built from TRBV7-6 and TRBJ2-1; possibly TRBD1 for D (6 bases). The CDR3 consists of 15 residues. The germline V gene has CDR1 SGHVS and CDR2 FNYEAQ. The V and J ends lost 5 bases and 1 base respectively, with 12 bases between them. In nucleotides, the CDR3 is TGTGCCAGCAGCGGGACAACGCTGTCCTACAATGAGCAGTTCTTC. As protein: CASSGTTLSYNEQFF.

This chain joins TRBV28 and TRBJ1-3; D remains ambiguous. Per germline, CDR1 MDHEN and CDR2 SYDVKM. This CDR3 has 16 amino acids. Trimming cost V 4 bases and J 0 bases, with 13 bases left between them. The chain's CDR3 is CASSSSQTSSGNTIYF. The DNA for the CDR3 is TGTGCCAGCAGTTCCAGTCAGACTTCCTCTGGAAACACCATATATTTT.